The 20 T cell receptor beta chains listed next were all sequenced from one sample in a study of cytomegalovirus exposure and HLA in healthy donors. PCR involved 60 Vbeta and 13 Jbeta primers. Produced via immunoSEQ multiplex PCR; TCRdb's table is partial and in-frame only. The sample consists of 78,000 or so clones, less than 85% of them appearing once. Sample: PBMCs. Receptor source: a woman between 45 and 65 years old in good health and CMV-seronegative.

The chain is built from TRBV11-2 and TRBJ1-3; no reliable D call. This CDR3 comprises 15 residues. Trimming shortened V by 2 bases and J by 0 bases, and 8 bases separated the two germline ends. Germline V lookup: CDR1 SGHAT, CDR2 FQNNGV. The CDR3 sequence is CASSLTDLSGNTIYF. DNA of the CDR3: TGTGCCAGCAGCTTAACAGACCTCTCTGGAAACACCATATATTTT.

The chain combines TRBV7-9 with TRBJ1-1; D gene ambiguous. The V end was cut by 4 bases, the J end by 0 bases, with 9 bases between. Germline CDR1 SEHNR, CDR2 FQNEAQ (reference sequence). The CDR3 totals 14 residues. CDR3 coding DNA: TGTGCCAGCAGCTCCCCCATCATGAACACTGAAGCTTTCTTT. Amino acid sequence: CASSSPIMNTEAFF.

The CDR3 nucleotides are TGTGCCAGCAGCTTCATCGGGGCAGGGGGAGATGAGCAGTTCTTC. This sequence encodes CASSFIGAGGDEQFF. The chain joins TRBV5-5 to TRBJ2-1; 7 bases align to TRBD1. Germline V gene sequence: CDR1 SGHKS, CDR2 YYEKEE (reference sequence). Trimming removed 2 bases from V and 8 bases from J; junction bases left unmatched: 10. This CDR3 is built from 15 residues.

The CDR3 coding sequence is TGCAGCGTTGATCGACAAGCCCTTAGCACAGATACGCAGTATTTT. Translated: CSVDRQALSTDTQYF. The chain is built from TRBV29-1 and TRBJ2-3; unclear D gene. Germline-derived CDR1 and CDR2 are SQVTM and ANQGSEA. The ends were cut back, 3 bases at V and 0 bases at J, with 13 bases in the middle. This CDR3 has 15 amino acids.

The chain employs TRBV27 and TRBJ2-1; no clear D. The CDR3 is 14 residues long. Per the germline V gene, CDR1 is MNHEY and CDR2 is SMNVEV (reference sequence). The germline V and J ends were trimmed by 6 bases and 2 bases, with 11 bases remaining between them. CDR3 DNA: TGTGCCAGCAGCCCCAGCGTCCCCTACAATGAGCAGTTCTTC. This codes for CASSPSVPYNEQFF.

The rearrangement uses TRBV13 and TRBJ2-1; D call uncertain. Germline CDR1 PRHDT, CDR2 FYEKMQ (reference sequence). The germline V and J ends were trimmed by 5 bases and 3 bases, with 8 bases remaining between them. There are 13 residues in the CDR3. The CDR3 protein is CASSPVLYNEQFF. Here the CDR3 DNA reads TGTGCCAGCAGCCCCGTCCTCTACAATGAGCAGTTCTTC.

This chain connects TRBV5-6 to TRBJ1-1, with D possibly matching TRBD1 (5 bases). V lost 3 bases and J 5 bases, leaving 20 bases between the germline ends. The germline V gene encodes CDR1 SGHDT and CDR2 YYEEEE. The CDR3 is 16 amino acids. CDR3 loop: CASSSRGRRTWTEAFF. The CDR3 DNA reads as TGTGCCAGCAGCTCCCGGGGGAGACGAACGTGGACTGAAGCTTTCTTT. The entire variable domain, with the rest obtained from reference TRBV5-6 and TRBJ1-1, is as follows: DAGVTQSPTHLIKTRGQQVTLRCSPKSGHDTVSWYQQALGQGPQFIFQYYEEEERQRGNFPDRFSGHQFPNYSSELNVNALLLGDSALYLCASSSRGRRTWTEAFFGQGTRLTVV.

The genes are TRBV4-1 and TRBJ2-1; 8 bases align to TRBD2. From germline, CDR1 is MGHRA and CDR2 YSYEKL. This CDR3 contains 21 residues. J was trimmed by 7 bases and V by 1 base; bases with no gene match: 24. CDR3 coding DNA: TGCGCCAGCAGCCAAGTTTTATCTCTCTCTCTTTTTAGCGGGATGGGGAATGAGCAGTTCTTC. Protein sequence: CASSQVLSLSLFSGMGNEQFF.

The chain is built from TRBV7-6 and TRBJ2-3; 7 bases are shared with TRBD2. The germline V gene encodes CDR1 SGHVS and CDR2 FNYEAQ. The CDR3 spans 15 residues. The trim removed 1 base at V and 6 bases at J, leaving 7 bases unmatched. The CDR3 is CASSLENGGSDTQYF. CDR3 DNA: TGTGCCAGCAGCTTAGAAAACGGGGGGTCGGATACGCAGTATTTT. The complete variable domain, with remaining parts taken from reference TRBV7-6 and TRBJ2-3, reads GAGVSQSPRYKVTKRGQDVALRCDPISGHVSLYWYRQALGQGPEFLTYFNYEAQQDKSGLPNDRFSAERPEGSISTLTIQRTEQRDSAMYRCASSLENGGSDTQYFGPGTRLTVL.

This chain connects TRBV28 to TRBJ2-1; 10 bases are a match to TRBD2. CDR1 is MDHEN and CDR2 is SYDVKM in the germline V gene. The V gene end was trimmed by 6 bases and the J gene end by 7 bases; junction bases not matched to a gene: 6. CDR3 length: 14 residues. CDR3 coding DNA: TGTGCCAGCAGACAGACTAGCGGGTGGAATGAGCAGTTCTTC. This codes for CASRQTSGWNEQFF.

This chain connects TRBV9 to TRBJ2-3; maybe TRBD1 (6 bases). The CDR3 length is 14 residues. Germline CDR1 is SGDLS and CDR2 is YYNGEE. V was shortened by 0 bases and J by 3 bases, with 8 bases between the two germline ends. CDR3 in amino acids: CASSVGQGTDTQYF. CDR3 DNA sequence: TGTGCCAGCAGCGTAGGGCAGGGGACAGATACGCAGTATTTT.

This sequence joins TRBV27 and TRBJ2-2; 9 positions match TRBD1. The ends lost 2 bases at V and 3 bases at J; junction bases unmatched: 4. The germline CDR1 and CDR2 sequences are MNHEY and SMNVEV (reference sequence). This CDR3 is built from 16 residues. The CDR3 is CASSLRTGVDTGELFF. For the CDR3, the DNA is TGTGCCAGCAGTTTACGGACAGGGGTTGACACCGGGGAGCTGTTTTTT.

This clone was observed a single time. This sequence joins TRBV5-4 and TRBJ1-2; 8 nucleotides match TRBD1. Germline CDR1 reads SGHNT; CDR2 reads YYREEE (reference sequence). The CDR3 is made up of 13 amino acids. After removal of 3 bases from V and 6 bases from J, the junction contained 4 bases not matched to a gene. This CDR3 reads CASSSNRGDGYTF. CDR3 nucleotide sequence: TGTGCCAGCAGCTCTAACAGGGGGGATGGCTACACCTTC.

The chain links TRBV6-1 to TRBJ1-6; D gene ambiguous. This CDR3 has 14 amino acids. Germline lookup yields CDR1 MNHNS and CDR2 SASEGT. V gave up 6 bases and J gave up 3 bases, with 9 bases separating them. The CDR3 DNA sequence: TGTGCCAGCAGCCCCGAGGGCTATAATTCACCCCTCCACTTT. Its translation: CASSPEGYNSPLHF.

This rearrangement joins TRBV30 to TRBJ1-2; tentatively, D is TRBD1 (5 bases). V was shortened by 1 base and J by 5 bases, with 8 bases between the two germline ends. The CDR3 is 12 amino acids. Germline V gene lookup returns CDR1 GTSNPN and CDR2 SVGIG (reference sequence). Here the CDR3 DNA reads TGTGCCTGGAGTGAAGGGGCTTATGGCTACACCTTC. Its translation is CAWSEGAYGYTF. Filled out from reference TRBV30 and TRBJ1-2, the complete variable domain reads SQTIHQWPATLVQPVGSPLSLECTVEGTSNPNLYWYRQAAGRGLQLLFYSVGIGQISSEVPQNLSASRPQDRQFILSSKKLLLSDSGFYLCAWSEGAYGYTFGSGTRLTVV.

This rearrangement joins TRBV13 to TRBJ2-1; a weak D match, TRBD2 (6 bases). Germline V gene sequence: CDR1 PRHDT, CDR2 FYEKMQ (reference sequence). The CDR3 extends over 17 amino acids. V lost 8 bases and J lost 1, with 21 bases in between. DNA for the CDR3: TGTGCCAGCTGGAACCGGGACTCCGACCGGTCCTACAATGAGCAGTTCTTC. This sequence encodes CASWNRDSDRSYNEQFF.

The rearrangement links TRBV2 to TRBJ1-5, with no clear D. The germline V gene has CDR1 SNHLY and CDR2 FYNNEI. The CDR3 consists of 15 residues. The V and J ends lost 4 bases and 7 bases respectively, with 17 bases between them. The CDR3 nucleotides are TGTGCCAGCAGTGTGGGAGTAGGGAAAGGACAGCCCCAGCATTTT. It yields the protein CASSVGVGKGQPQHF.

V and J are TRBV5-1 and TRBJ2-7; 9 nucleotides agree with TRBD1. Unmatched junction bases numbered 3, after V lost 0 bases and J lost 5 bases. Germline CDR1 is SGHRS and CDR2 is YFSETQ. The CDR3 extends over 14 amino acids. CDR3 protein: CASSLDRGLNEQYF. The CDR3 DNA reads as TGCGCCAGCAGCTTGGACAGGGGGCTAAACGAGCAGTACTTC.

The gene calls are TRBV2 and TRBJ1-2; D gene ambiguous. Germline V CDR1 and CDR2: SNHLY, FYNNEI. This CDR3 has 15 residues. Trimming left V 7 bases short and J 5 bases short, with 20 bases between. DNA for the CDR3: TGTGCCAGCAAGGGTTCGCCTGGAGGGATTTATGGCTACACCTTC. Its protein is CASKGSPGGIYGYTF.

The chain carries TRBV2 and TRBJ1-2; 8 positions agree with TRBD1. Germline V gene lookup returns CDR1 SNHLY and CDR2 FYNNEI. This CDR3 spans 14 amino acids. V dropped 10 bases and J dropped 4; count of bases not matched to a gene: 11. The CDR3 DNA reads as TGTGCCAAAGACCCGACAGGGGACTTCTATGGCTACACCTTC. Translating gives CAKDPTGDFYGYTF.